This T cell receptor (beta chain) was profiled in a study of T-cell reconstitution after alpha-beta-depleted transplantation in children. Using unique molecular identifiers, the investigators prepared the TCRbeta library. TCRdb reprocessed the PCR reads with MiXCR, giving one entry per CDR3 protein. The sample consists of 170,000 or so distinct CDR3 sequences, approximately 6.8% of them appearing once. V was shortened by 6 bases and J by 2 bases, with 17 bases between the two germline ends. CDR1 is DFQATT and CDR2 is SNEGSKA in the germline V gene (reference sequence). This CDR3 has 14 residues. This clonotype was seen at least ten times.

The specimen comprised PBMCs from the stem cell graft donor, sampled from the stem cell graft. This chain joins TRBV20-1 and TRBJ2-7; D is possibly TRBD1 (5 bases). This clonotype was obtained from a human donor who donated a stem cell graft to a child with Wiskott-Aldrich syndrome. The CDR3 reads CSADPRDRPYEQYF. The CDR3 DNA is TGCAGTGCCGATCCCCGTGACAGACCCTACGAGCAGTACTTC.